What follows describes a single TCR beta chain. Antigen specificity is unknown. This record comes from a study of cytomegalovirus exposure and HLA in healthy donors. PCR primers comprised 60 Vbeta and 13 Jbeta primers. The assay was immunoSEQ multiplex PCR, and TCRdb's table has in-frame clones only and misses some. The data show 80,000 or so clones, less than 75% seen once. Points from the study as a whole: Later, an analysis showed that TCR beta chains associated with HLA were more clonally expanded than others that were equally common. For cytomegalovirus status, the classifier reportedly gave diagnoses with high specificity and sensitivity. Earlier analysis yielded a pattern in which most TCR beta V segments were productive about 90% or about 30% of the time.

The TCR sequence derives from a man between 25 and 39 years old in good health and CMV-seropositive. Sequenced sample: PBMCs.

The CDR3 reads CASSQGGWDTEAFF. The CDR3, as DNA: TGTGCCAGCAGCCAGGGCGGTTGGGACACTGAAGCTTTCTTT. The J gene is TRBJ1-1, the V gene TRBV7-2, with D maybe TRBD1 (5 bases). The germline CDR1 and CDR2 sequences are SGHTA and FQGNSA. V gave up 5 bases and J gave up 3 bases, with 13 bases separating them. The CDR3 is 14 residues long.